The next 27 T cell receptor beta chains were all read from a single sample in a study of blood T cell repertoires in COVID-19. Assay used: immunoSEQ multiplex PCR; TCRdb lists only in-frame clones, some missing. The data hold more than 300,000 clones, with 88% observed a single time. The sequencing sample was made of PBMCs or T cells enriched from blood (not recorded which). The receptors were gathered from a woman aged 18-29 years who had recovered from COVID-19.

This chain joins TRBV5-1 and TRBJ1-4; D not resolved. Trimming pared 5 bases from V and 6 bases from J, leaving 14 bases between. Germline lookup yields CDR1 SGHRS and CDR2 YFSETQ. The CDR3 runs to 14 residues. As DNA, the CDR3 is TGCGCCAGCAGGCTCGACACCCTTGATGAAAAACTGTTTTTT. Protein sequence: CASRLDTLDEKLFF.

This clone occurred many times. The rearrangement joins TRBV7-2 to TRBJ2-3; 13 bases are shared with TRBD2. J lost 0 bases, V lost 2 bases, and 5 bases had no gene match. The germline V gene has CDR1 SGHTA and CDR2 FQGNSA. CDR3 length: 18 amino acids. Here the CDR3 reads CASSLITSGGASTDTQYF. CDR3 in DNA: TGTGCCAGCAGCTTAATAACTAGCGGGGGGGCCAGCACAGATACGCAGTATTTT.

V is TRBV2 and J is TRBJ1-5, with a tentative D call TRBD1 (5 bases). Germline V gives CDR1 SNHLY, CDR2 FYNNEI. The CDR3 extends over 17 amino acids. V dropped 2 bases and J dropped 1 base, with 15 bases sitting between them. The CDR3 sequence: CASSEWVGRASNQPQHF. CDR3 sequence (DNA): TGTGCCAGCAGTGAATGGGTCGGCAGGGCGAGCAATCAGCCCCAGCATTTT. Filled out from reference TRBV2 and TRBJ1-5, the complete variable domain reads EPEVTQTPSHQVTQMGQEVILRCVPISNHLYFYWYRQILGQKVEFLVSFYNNEISEKSEIFDDQFSVERPDGSNFTLKIRSTKLEDSAMYFCASSEWVGRASNQPQHFGDGTRLSIL.

This clone was counted a single time. The chain uses TRBV15 and TRBJ2-2, with 10 nucleotides matching TRBD2. With 3 bases clipped from V and 3 bases from J, the junction kept 7 bases outside the gene matches. There are 17 residues in the CDR3. CDR1 is LNHNV and CDR2 is YYDKDF in the germline V gene (reference sequence). The CDR3 DNA follows: TGTGCCACCAGCAGTGGGCTAGCGGGGGTCTACACCGGGGAGCTGTTTTTT. Its protein product is CATSSGLAGVYTGELFF.

The chain joins TRBV18 to TRBJ1-1; 7 bases are a match to TRBD1. Germline V CDR1 and CDR2: KGHSH, LQKENI. The CDR3 is made up of 17 amino acids. J was trimmed by 1 base and V by 2 bases; bases with no gene match: 10. The CDR3: CASSPKSGGRGNTEAFF. The CDR3, as DNA: TGTGCCAGCTCACCAAAATCAGGGGGGCGGGGGAACACTGAAGCTTTCTTT.

The chain joins TRBV7-2 to TRBJ1-3; tentatively, D is TRBD1 (6 bases). V was trimmed by 5 bases and J by 2 bases, leaving 10 bases between them. The CDR3 length is 14 residues. In germline, CDR1 is SGHTA, CDR2 FQGNSA. Written as DNA, the CDR3 is TGTGCCAGCAGCCCCCAGGGGCCTGGAAACACCATATATTTT. Translated, it gives CASSPQGPGNTIYF.

This clone was seen just once. The genes are TRBV6-4 and TRBJ1-2, with TRBD1 as a possible D gene (6 bases). Germline V gene data show CDR1 as MRHNA and CDR2 as SNTAGT. Trimming took 6 bases from V and 4 from J, leaving 21 bases between them. There are 16 residues in the CDR3. Here the CDR3 reads CASRWRETGPFYGYTF. For the CDR3, the DNA is TGTGCCAGCAGATGGCGCGAGACAGGACCTTTCTATGGCTACACCTTC.

V usage is TRBV6-5 and J usage is TRBJ2-7; D is undetermined. This CDR3 comprises 12 residues. The V gene lost 3 bases and the J gene lost 6 bases, with 9 bases spanning the gap. Per germline, CDR1 MNHEY and CDR2 SVGAGI. The CDR3 bases are TGTGCCAGCAGTTATGAGAAGAGCGAGCAGTACTTC. It specifies CASSYEKSEQYF.

The chain links TRBV11-3 to TRBJ2-1, with TRBD2 matching over 7 bases. This CDR3 has 16 amino acids. J lost 4 bases, V lost 5 bases, and 11 bases had no gene match. Germline CDR1 and CDR2: SGHNT and YENEEA. DNA of the CDR3: TGTGCCAGCAGCCCAGGCGGGGGTGCCCCTTACAATGAGCAGTTCTTC. Translation: CASSPGGGAPYNEQFF.

This clone was found a few times. J is TRBJ2-2 and V is TRBV5-1; 9 positions match TRBD1. The CDR3 loop spans 17 amino acids. Germline values: CDR1 SGHRS, CDR2 YFSETQ. Trimming took 2 bases from V and 1 from J; bases not matched to a gene: 6. CDR3 in DNA: TGCGCCAGCAGCTTCCCGGGACAGGGTTTGAACACCGGGGAGCTGTTTTTT. It yields the protein CASSFPGQGLNTGELFF.

The chain joins TRBV4-3 to TRBJ1-2; unclear D gene. V lost 0 bases to trimming and J lost 4 bases, with 12 bases between them. CDR3 size: 15 residues. Germline V CDR1 and CDR2: LGHNA, YSLEER. Here the CDR3 reads CASSQDRASGYGYTF. The CDR3, as DNA: TGCGCCAGCAGCCAAGATAGGGCCAGCGGCTATGGCTACACCTTC.

This chain connects TRBV7-8 to TRBJ2-5; maybe TRBD1 (5 bases). The CDR3 spans 15 residues. Germline V gene sequence: CDR1 SGHVS, CDR2 FQNEAQ. V was trimmed by 2 bases and J by 6 bases, leaving 16 bases between them. The CDR3 DNA reads as TGTGCCAGCAGCTTACGGCAGGGTGCGGAGAAGACCCAGTACTTC. It is translated as CASSLRQGAEKTQYF.

The rearrangement links TRBV5-4 to TRBJ2-5; a possible D gene is TRBD1 (6 bases). V was shortened by 3 bases and J by 6 bases, with 15 bases between the two germline ends. Germline V gives CDR1 SGHNT, CDR2 YYREEE (reference sequence). This CDR3 region has 14 residues. The CDR3 DNA is TGTGCCAGCAGCTGGTCGGACAGTGCGAAGACCCAGTACTTC. It codes for CASSWSDSAKTQYF.

This sequence joins TRBV9 and TRBJ2-5; 7 bases agree with TRBD2. The germline gives CDR1 SGDLS, CDR2 YYNGEE. The ends lost 3 bases at V and 5 bases at J; junction bases unmatched: 1. The length of the CDR3 is 12 residues. The CDR3 bases are TGTGCCAGCAGCGGGCGGGGGGAGACCCAGTACTTC. Protein: CASSGRGETQYF.

V and J are TRBV29-1 and TRBJ2-1, with a tentative D call TRBD1 (6 bases). From germline, CDR1 is SQVTM and CDR2 ANQGSEA. This CDR3 has 12 residues. The ends were cut back, 6 bases at V and 8 bases at J, with 14 bases in the middle. CDR3 loop: CSVKTDSHEQFF. CDR3 in DNA: TGCAGCGTCAAAACGGACAGCCATGAGCAGTTCTTC.

The gene calls are TRBV13 and TRBJ1-1, with D tentatively TRBD1 (5 bases). This CDR3 contains 14 residues. Germline V gene data show CDR1 as PRHDT and CDR2 as FYEKMQ (reference sequence). V lost 2 bases to trimming and J lost 3 bases, with 10 bases between them. CDR3 protein: CASSLSPGDTEAFF. The DNA of the CDR3 is TGTGCCAGCAGCTTAAGCCCGGGGGACACTGAAGCTTTCTTT.

Written as DNA, the CDR3 is TGTGCCAGCAGCTGGGACCCGGGACAGGGGGTTGAAGCTTTCTTT. Translation: CASSWDPGQGVEAFF. The rearrangement links TRBV11-1 to TRBJ1-1; 11 bases are a match to TRBD1. The CDR3 runs to 15 residues. V trimming: 4 bases; J trimming: 7 bases; junction bases outside the gene matches: 8. Germline V gene data show CDR1 as SGHAT and CDR2 as FQDESV (reference sequence).

This rearrangement joins TRBV4-1 to TRBJ1-2; 7 bases fit TRBD1. The V gene's germline CDR1 is MGHRA and CDR2 YSYEKL. This CDR3 is 15 amino acids long. With 6 bases clipped from V and 4 bases from J, the junction kept 11 bases outside the gene matches. The CDR3 region is CASRDNRGGSYGYTF. CDR3 sequence (DNA): TGCGCCAGCAGGGATAACAGGGGCGGTAGCTATGGCTACACCTTC.

The chain recombines TRBV9 with TRBJ1-1; possibly TRBD1 for D (5 bases). CDR1 is SGDLS, CDR2 YYNGEE, per germline. Trimming cost V 0 bases and J 4 bases, with 10 bases left between them. The CDR3 spans 14 residues. The CDR3 DNA sequence: TGTGCCAGCAGCGTAGCCCACAGGACCACTGAAGCTTTCTTT. This encodes CASSVAHRTTEAFF.

The chain couples TRBV9 to TRBJ1-3, with TRBD1 as a possible D gene (5 bases). Germline V gene data show CDR1 as SGDLS and CDR2 as YYNGEE. The CDR3 is made up of 17 amino acids. Deletions cut 0 bases from V and 2 bases from J, with 15 bases between. The CDR3 sequence: CASSVASGVVTGNTIYF. Written as DNA, the CDR3 is TGTGCCAGCAGCGTAGCTTCGGGGGTAGTCACTGGAAACACCATATATTTT.

The rearrangement links TRBV19 to TRBJ1-5, with a tentative D call TRBD1 (6 bases). Germline values: CDR1 LNHDA, CDR2 SQIVND (reference sequence). The CDR3 totals 15 residues. The V end lost 3 bases, the J end lost 3 bases, and 12 bases lay between the germline ends. The CDR3 here is CASSIRGDTNQPQHF. DNA for the CDR3: TGTGCCAGTAGTATCCGGGGGGACACCAATCAGCCCCAGCATTTT.

The rearrangement links TRBV6-6 to TRBJ1-2; no firm D call. Per the germline V gene, CDR1 is MNHNY and CDR2 is SVGAGI (reference sequence). V was trimmed by 5 bases and J by 0 bases, leaving 7 bases between them. The CDR3 spans 13 residues. CDR3 nucleotide sequence: TGTGCCAGCAGTCCCCGAGCTAACTATGGCTACACCTTC. Amino acid sequence: CASSPRANYGYTF.

J is TRBJ2-2 and V is TRBV6-2 or TRBV6-3; TRBD2 agrees at 14 bases. Germline CDR1 MNHEY, CDR2 SVGEGT. This CDR3 is 18 amino acids long. V lost 0 bases and J lost 0; bases outside the gene matches: 0. CDR3 bases: TGTGCCAGCAGTTACTCGACTAGCGGGGGGGCGAACACCGGGGAGCTGTTTTTT. Its protein product is CASSYSTSGGANTGELFF.

The V and J genes are TRBV7-6 and TRBJ2-1; TRBD2 might be the D (5 bases). This CDR3 is 16 amino acids long. Deletions cut 4 bases from V and 0 bases from J, with 13 bases between. Germline V gene sequence: CDR1 SGHVS, CDR2 FNYEAQ. Written as DNA, the CDR3 is TGTGCCAGCAGCTCATCTGGACTGTACTCCTACAATGAGCAGTTCTTC. This gives the protein CASSSSGLYSYNEQFF.

The chain employs TRBV5-4 and TRBJ1-2; 10 positions match TRBD1. The CDR3 has 14 amino acids. Trimming removed 4 bases from V and 3 bases from J; junction bases left unmatched: 3. Germline V gene data show CDR1 as SGHNT and CDR2 as YYREEE (reference sequence). CDR3 coding DNA: TGTGCCAGCAGCGTAGGACAGGGGGACTATGGCTACACCTTC. As protein: CASSVGQGDYGYTF.

J is TRBJ2-5 and V is TRBV6-1, with D possibly TRBD2 on 6 matching bases. Germline CDR1 reads MNHNS; CDR2 reads SASEGT. The CDR3 runs 17 residues. The V and J ends lost 2 bases and 2 bases respectively, with 18 bases between them. The CDR3 sequence: CASSEMEGWAGQETQYF. The CDR3 region has the DNA TGTGCCAGCAGTGAAATGGAGGGGTGGGCAGGGCAAGAGACCCAGTACTTC.

This chain connects TRBV5-8 to TRBJ1-6; D is unresolved. This CDR3 region has 13 residues. CDR1 is SGHTS and CDR2 is YDEGEE in the germline V gene. V was cut by 4 bases and J by 9 bases, with 11 bases left in between. The CDR3 DNA follows: TGTGCCAGCAGCCCCCAGGAGGGTTCACCCCTCCACTTT. Translated, it gives CASSPQEGSPLHF.